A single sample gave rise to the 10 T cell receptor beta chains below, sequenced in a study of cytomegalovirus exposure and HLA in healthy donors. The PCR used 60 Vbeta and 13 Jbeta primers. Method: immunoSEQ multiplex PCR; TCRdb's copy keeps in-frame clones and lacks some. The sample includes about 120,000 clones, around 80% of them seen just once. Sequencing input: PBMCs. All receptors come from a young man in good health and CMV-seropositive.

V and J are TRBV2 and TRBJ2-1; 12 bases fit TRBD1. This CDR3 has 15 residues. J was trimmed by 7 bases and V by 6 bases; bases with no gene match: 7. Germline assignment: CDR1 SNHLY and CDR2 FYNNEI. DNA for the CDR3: TGTGCCAGCAGCCCGGGACAGGGGGCCAGGAATGAGCAGTTCTTC. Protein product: CASSPGQGARNEQFF.

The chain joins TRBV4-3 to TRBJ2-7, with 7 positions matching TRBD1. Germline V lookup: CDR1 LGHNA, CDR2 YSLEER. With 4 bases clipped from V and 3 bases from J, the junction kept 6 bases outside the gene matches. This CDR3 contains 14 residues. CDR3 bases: TGCGCCAGCAGCCCCGGACAGGCACGCTACGAGCAGTACTTC. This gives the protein CASSPGQARYEQYF.

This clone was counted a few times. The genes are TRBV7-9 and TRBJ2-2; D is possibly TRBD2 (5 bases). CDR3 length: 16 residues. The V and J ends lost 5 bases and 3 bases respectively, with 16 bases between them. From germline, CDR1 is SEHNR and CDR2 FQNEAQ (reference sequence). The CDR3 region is CASSRGTGSDTGELFF. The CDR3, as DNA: TGTGCCAGCAGCCGAGGAACGGGATCCGACACCGGGGAGCTGTTTTTT.

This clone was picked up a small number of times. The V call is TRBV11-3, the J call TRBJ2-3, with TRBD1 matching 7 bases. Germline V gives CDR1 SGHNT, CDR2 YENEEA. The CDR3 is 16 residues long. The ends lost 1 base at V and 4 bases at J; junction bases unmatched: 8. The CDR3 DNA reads TGTGCCAGCAGCTTAGCCTGGACAGGAAGGTCAGATACGCAGTATTTT. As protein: CASSLAWTGRSDTQYF.

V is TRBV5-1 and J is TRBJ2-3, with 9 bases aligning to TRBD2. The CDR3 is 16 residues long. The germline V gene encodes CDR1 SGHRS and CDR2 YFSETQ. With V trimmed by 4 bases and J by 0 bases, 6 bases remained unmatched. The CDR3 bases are TGCGCCAGCAGCATAGGACTAGCGAAAAGCACAGATACGCAGTATTTT. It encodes CASSIGLAKSTDTQYF.

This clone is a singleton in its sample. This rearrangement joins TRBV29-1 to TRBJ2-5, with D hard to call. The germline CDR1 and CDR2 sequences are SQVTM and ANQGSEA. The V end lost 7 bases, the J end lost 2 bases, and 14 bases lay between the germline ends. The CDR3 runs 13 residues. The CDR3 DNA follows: TGCAGCGCTCAGTATTCCCCGCAAGAGACCCAGTACTTC. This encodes CSAQYSPQETQYF.

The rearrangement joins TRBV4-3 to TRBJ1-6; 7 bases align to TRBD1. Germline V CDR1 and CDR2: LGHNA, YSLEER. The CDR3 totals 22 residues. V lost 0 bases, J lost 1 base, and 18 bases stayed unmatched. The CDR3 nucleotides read TGCGCCAGCAGCCAAGATCTAATTAATCGGGGACAGCCGTGGTCCTATAATTCACCCCTCCACTTT. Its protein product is CASSQDLINRGQPWSYNSPLHF.

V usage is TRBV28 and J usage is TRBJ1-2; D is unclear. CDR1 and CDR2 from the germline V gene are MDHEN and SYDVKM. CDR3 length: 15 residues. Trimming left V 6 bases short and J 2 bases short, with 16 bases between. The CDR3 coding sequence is TGTGCCAGCAGCTCCCCTCGGGAGGGAAACTATGGCTACACCTTC. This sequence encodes CASSSPREGNYGYTF.

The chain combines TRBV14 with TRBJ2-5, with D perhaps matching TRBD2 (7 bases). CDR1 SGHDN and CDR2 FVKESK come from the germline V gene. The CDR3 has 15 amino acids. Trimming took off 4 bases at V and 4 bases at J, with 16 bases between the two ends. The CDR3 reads CASSLIQGGAETQYF. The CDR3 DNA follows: TGTGCCAGCAGCCTCATACAAGGGGGGGCAGAGACCCAGTACTTC.

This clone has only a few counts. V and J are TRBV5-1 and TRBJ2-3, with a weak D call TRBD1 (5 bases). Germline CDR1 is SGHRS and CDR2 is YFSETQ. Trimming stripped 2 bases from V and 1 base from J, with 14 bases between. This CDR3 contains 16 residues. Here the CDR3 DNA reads TGCGCCAGCAGCTTTTCCAGGGCGGTGGGCACAGATACGCAGTATTTT. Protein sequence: CASSFSRAVGTDTQYF.